These T cell receptor beta chains were read from a single sample in a study of cytomegalovirus exposure and HLA in healthy donors. This table comes from immunoSEQ multiplex PCR, and its TCRdb copy is limited to in-frame clones, with some not included. The top ten clones hold less than 5% of a sample with about 140,000 clones, about 82% of them seen once. Sequences were obtained from PBMCs. The receptors derive from a man aged 30-40 years in good health. Both conserved end residues are part of each CDR3. Each record gives: V gene, J gene, D gene, CDR3 protein. The D gene is left open where the match is weak.

TRBV18	TRBJ1-5	.	CASSQNSKNQPQHF
TRBV2	TRBJ1-4	.	CASGARGGAFF
TRBV9	TRBJ2-5	TRBD2	CASSVGLAGLGETQYF
TRBV11-2	TRBJ2-1	.	CASRAPGSDEQFF
TRBV11-2	TRBJ1-4	TRBD1	CASSRTTGLKDEKLFF
TRBV7-2	TRBJ2-7	.	CASSLVNRGAGKDEQYF
TRBV6-1	TRBJ2-7	.	CASPSTRTPPYEQYF
TRBV7-8	TRBJ1-5	.	CASSLVTGTQPQHF
TRBV7-9	TRBJ1-1	.	CASRRENTEAFF
TRBV6-6	TRBJ1-1	TRBD1	CASNRQGGTEAFF
TRBV29-1	TRBJ2-1	TRBD2	CSGEGQQDNEQFF
TRBV28	TRBJ1-5	.	CASRTHAGRGMGQPQHF
TRBV28	TRBJ2-7	TRBD1	CASRDRGRPYEQYF
TRBV27	TRBJ2-1	.	CASSSAGSYNEQFF
TRBV28	TRBJ1-1	TRBD1	CASKQGQGGLGTEAFF
TRBV11-2	TRBJ2-7	TRBD2	CASSSPGLAAYEQYF
TRBV5-8	TRBJ1-4	.	CASRARGLGNEKLFF
TRBV5-4	TRBJ2-1	.	CASSLVAGNNNEQFF
TRBV7-9	TRBJ1-5	.	CASSRHIQGAFQHF
TRBV18	TRBJ2-1	TRBD2	CASSRFGLADYNEQFF
TRBV5-4	TRBJ2-1	TRBD2	CASQLRGLTIYNEQFF
TRBV27	TRBJ1-2	TRBD1	CASSRTGQGYTF